Described below is a single TCR beta chain sequence and its context. Its target is unknown. This CDR3 has 14 amino acids. Trimming left V 1 base short and J 1 base short, with 5 bases between. CDR1 and CDR2 from the germline V gene are LGHNA and YNFKEQ. The source of the sample is a study of T cell responses to AZD1222 COVID-19 vaccine. Clones were sequenced by immunoSEQ multiplex PCR, and TCRdb holds only the in-frame ones, with some missing. The sample contains 150,000 or so clones, about nine tenths of which appear only once. Study outcomes and limitations: The span of vaccine-associated CD4 TCRs extended across spike, with dominance at 160-218 and 743-854. Spike-specific TCRs gained breadth and depth after people received two AZD1222 doses. Scientists sampled the repertoires only once the peak T cell response had passed.

Sample: peripheral blood, taken 28 days after the second AZD1222 dose. The clonotype was recovered from an adult who received the AZD1222 COVID-19 vaccine. J is TRBJ1-3 and V is TRBV4-2, with D hard to call. The CDR3 sequence is CASSQAASGNTIYF. CDR3 in DNA: TGTGCCAGCAGCCAAGCAGCTTCTGGAAACACCATATATTTT.